The 28 T cell receptor beta chains below come from one sample, sequenced in a study of T cell responses to AZD1222 COVID-19 vaccine. TCRdb keeps only in-frame clones here, not all; method: immunoSEQ multiplex PCR. The sample shows fewer than 150,000 clones, 75% to 90% of them seen only once. Sequences were derived from peripheral blood, sampled on day 0 of AZD1222 vaccination. Receptor source: an adult in good health.

As regards this clone: Other DNA sequences in this sample translate to the same CDR3. The V call is TRBV30, the J call TRBJ1-2; the match to TRBD1 covers 7 bases. The length of the CDR3 is 15 residues. Germline V gene data show CDR1 as GTSNPN and CDR2 as SVGIG (reference sequence). V was clipped by 0 bases and J by 1 base; unmatched bases: 5. This CDR3 reads CAWSVSGGLNYGYTF. The CDR3 bases are TGTGCCTGGAGTGTCTCAGGGGGGCTTAACTATGGCTACACCTTC.

The CDR3 protein is CASRGGANYGYTF. The CDR3 DNA follows: TGTGCCAGCAGGGGGGGCGCTAACTATGGCTACACCTTC. The rearrangement joins TRBV28 to TRBJ1-2; D is possibly TRBD1 (6 bases). The germline V gene encodes CDR1 MDHEN and CDR2 SYDVKM. Trimming removed 6 bases at V and 0 bases at J, with 8 bases between. This CDR3 region has 13 residues.

The gene calls are TRBV30 and TRBJ1-5, with D perhaps TRBD1 (5 bases). CDR3 length equals 15 residues. CDR1 is GTSNPN and CDR2 is SVGIG in the germline V gene (reference sequence). Trimming took 0 bases from V and 2 from J, leaving 11 bases between them. CDR3: CAWSVRRGGNQPQHF. For the CDR3, the DNA is TGTGCCTGGAGTGTACGAAGAGGGGGCAATCAGCCCCAGCATTTT.

V and J are TRBV5-1 and TRBJ1-1; D gene ambiguous. Trimming shortened V by 0 bases and J by 2 bases, and 8 bases separated the two germline ends. The CDR3 spans 14 residues. The germline CDR1 and CDR2 sequences are SGHRS and YFSETQ. The CDR3 loop reads CASSLAGYNTEAFF. The DNA for the CDR3 is TGCGCCAGCAGCTTGGCCGGGTACAACACTGAAGCTTTCTTT.

This clone has just one count. Here the CDR3 DNA reads TGTGCCAGCAGCTTAACGGCCAGCTCTGGAAACACCATATATTTT. Translating gives CASSLTASSGNTIYF. V is TRBV7-3 and J is TRBJ1-3, with D hard to call. V was shortened by 0 bases and J by 0 bases, with 6 bases between the two germline ends. Germline CDR1 is SGHTA and CDR2 is FQGTGA. This CDR3 contains 15 residues.

The chain recombines TRBV28 with TRBJ2-7; D remains ambiguous. V lost 7 bases to trimming and J lost 0 bases, with 16 bases between them. The CDR3 runs to 15 residues. Germline loops: CDR1 MDHEN, CDR2 SYDVKM. CDR3 loop: CASKPLGVNSYEQYF. The DNA for the CDR3 is TGTGCCAGCAAACCCTTAGGTGTGAACTCCTACGAGCAGTACTTC.

This clone was observed once. J is TRBJ1-4 and V is TRBV19; a weak D match, TRBD1 (5 bases). CDR3 length equals 14 residues. Germline V CDR1 and CDR2: LNHDA, SQIVND (reference sequence). V lost 4 bases and J 5 bases, leaving 11 bases between the germline ends. For the CDR3, the DNA is TGTGCCAGTAGTAGTTCGGGGGGAAATGAAAAACTGTTTTTT. Its translation is CASSSSGGNEKLFF.

The rearrangement links TRBV27 to TRBJ2-7, with 9 bases that match TRBD1. CDR3 length: 14 amino acids. Germline values: CDR1 MNHEY, CDR2 SMNVEV (reference sequence). V dropped 2 bases and J dropped 5; count of bases not matched to a gene: 4. The CDR3 reads CASSLGRTGDEQYF. The CDR3, as DNA: TGTGCCAGCAGTTTAGGGCGGACAGGGGACGAGCAGTACTTC.

The V and J genes are TRBV7-9 and TRBJ1-3; 9 nucleotides align to TRBD1. Trimming at V came to 5 bases and at J to 2 bases, leaving 7 bases not matched to a gene. The CDR3 length is 16 residues. CDR1 and CDR2 from the germline V gene are SEHNR and FQNEAQ (reference sequence). The CDR3 loop reads CASSLWTGETGNTIYF. CDR3 nucleotides: TGTGCCAGCAGCCTCTGGACAGGGGAGACTGGAAACACCATATATTTT. Filled out from reference TRBV7-9 and TRBJ1-3, the complete variable domain reads DTGVSQNPRHKITKRGQNVTFRCDPISEHNRLYWYRQTLGQGPEFLTYFQNEAQLEKSRLLSDRFSAERPKGSFSTLEIQRTEQGDSAMYLCASSLWTGETGNTIYFGEGSWLTVV.

This clone was picked up one time. The chain links TRBV7-2 to TRBJ2-7; 7 positions agree with TRBD2. CDR1 is SGHTA, CDR2 FQGNSA, per germline. The CDR3 sequence is 18 residues long. Trimming cost V 3 bases and J 2 bases; bases outside gene matches: 16. CDR3 nucleotide sequence: TGTGCCAGCAGCTTTTGGAACGAGCGGGGTCCCCCCACCTACGAGCAGTACTTC. As protein: CASSFWNERGPPTYEQYF.

V gene TRBV5-1 combines with J gene TRBJ2-7, with a tentative D call TRBD1 (5 bases). The germline V and J ends were trimmed by 0 bases and 6 bases, with 31 bases remaining between them. Germline V gives CDR1 SGHRS, CDR2 YFSETQ. The CDR3 length is 20 residues. CDR3 DNA sequence: TGCGCCAGCAGCTTGGTTCTAGGGGCGGCAGGGTCGATGAGTTTTGCCGAGCAGTACTTC. Residues: CASSLVLGAAGSMSFAEQYF.

This clone was seen more than once but under ten times. The chain links TRBV9 to TRBJ1-4; the D is unclear. CDR1 is SGDLS and CDR2 is YYNGEE in the germline V gene. Deletions cut 0 bases from V and 6 bases from J, with 9 bases between. This CDR3 spans 14 amino acids. The CDR3 reads CASSVEVFDEKLFF. The CDR3, as DNA: TGTGCCAGCAGCGTAGAGGTTTTCGATGAAAAACTGTTTTTT. The entire variable domain, with the rest obtained from reference TRBV9 and TRBJ1-4, is as follows: DSGVTQTPKHLITATGQRVTLRCSPRSGDLSVYWYQQSLDQGLQFLIQYYNGEERAKGNILERFSAQQFPDLHSELNLSSLELGDSALYFCASSVEVFDEKLFFGSGTQLSVL.

This chain joins TRBV2 and TRBJ1-6, with 7 bases identical to TRBD1. V was clipped by 5 bases and J by 9 bases; unmatched bases: 7. Germline V gene sequence: CDR1 SNHLY, CDR2 FYNNEI. This CDR3 region has 14 residues. The CDR3 here is CASSRQGISSPLHF. The CDR3 DNA is TGTGCCAGCAGTAGACAGGGTATTAGTTCACCCCTCCACTTT. Full variable domain (missing parts from reference TRBV2 and TRBJ1-6): EPEVTQTPSHQVTQMGQEVILRCVPISNHLYFYWYRQILGQKVEFLVSFYNNEISEKSEIFDDQFSVERPDGSNFTLKIRSTKLEDSAMYFCASSRQGISSPLHFGNGTRLTVT.

Only one count was recorded for this clone. The rearrangement links TRBV2 to TRBJ1-2; no firm D call. From germline, CDR1 is SNHLY and CDR2 FYNNEI. The CDR3 runs to 13 residues. V was clipped by 5 bases and J by 8 bases, with 15 bases between them. CDR3 coding DNA: TGTGCCAGCAGTAGTGACGGATTGGGGGGCTACACCTTC. This codes for CASSSDGLGGYTF.

This clone appeared a single time. The chain has TRBV24-1 and TRBJ2-3; the D is unclear. The CDR3 length is 15 residues. Trimming took 9 bases from V and 3 from J, leaving 18 bases between them. Germline V gene lookup returns CDR1 KGHDR and CDR2 SFDVKD. CDR3: CATESSGERTDTQYF. Written as DNA, the CDR3 is TGTGCCACCGAGTCTAGTGGGGAACGGACAGATACGCAGTATTTT.

This clone was observed a single time. V and J are TRBV6-6 and TRBJ1-5, with D maybe TRBD1 (5 bases). The CDR3 is 12 residues long. From germline, CDR1 is MNHNY and CDR2 SVGAGI (reference sequence). V was pared by 5 bases and J by 9 bases, with 11 bases between. CDR3 region: CASSKDRRPQHF. CDR3 coding DNA: TGTGCCAGCAGTAAAGACAGAAGGCCCCAGCATTTT.

This clone was seen repeatedly, ten times or more. The chain recombines TRBV7-9 with TRBJ1-5; tentatively, D is TRBD1 (6 bases). Trimming pared 6 bases from V and 7 bases from J, leaving 16 bases between. The CDR3 has 14 amino acids. Per germline, CDR1 SEHNR and CDR2 FQNEAQ (reference sequence). The CDR3 loop is CASSGGAPLQPQHF. DNA for the CDR3: TGTGCCAGCAGTGGGGGGGCGCCACTCCAGCCCCAGCATTTT.

This clone was observed a handful of times. The chain employs TRBV7-9 and TRBJ1-4; 7 bases fit TRBD1. CDR1 and CDR2 from the germline V gene are SEHNR and FQNEAQ (reference sequence). Unmatched junction bases numbered 9, after V lost 10 bases and J lost 7 bases. The CDR3 totals 13 residues. CDR3 amino acids: CATQGGFAEKLFF. The CDR3 nucleotides are TGTGCCACCCAGGGGGGGTTTGCTGAAAAACTGTTTTTT.

The V gene is TRBV6-4, the J gene TRBJ1-2; 10 bases are shared with TRBD1. Germline-derived CDR1 and CDR2 are MRHNA and SNTAGT. The V segment lost 3 bases and the J segment 8 bases; nucleotides outside the gene matches: 3. This CDR3 is built from 13 residues. CDR3 coding DNA: TGTGCCAGCAGTGAGGACAGGGGGAGAGGCTACACCTTC. It yields the protein CASSEDRGRGYTF.

The chain combines TRBV6-5 with TRBJ1-1, with unresolved D. The germline gives CDR1 MNHEY, CDR2 SVGAGI. V shed 8 bases and J shed 1 base, with 14 bases lying between them. The CDR3 is made up of 14 amino acids. This CDR3 is CASSPSWRNTEAFF. In DNA form, the CDR3 reads TGTGCCAGCTCCCCAAGTTGGAGGAACACTGAAGCTTTCTTT.

The V gene is TRBV4-2, the J gene TRBJ1-1; D unclear. Trimming stripped 4 bases from V and 1 base from J, with 13 bases between. CDR3 length: 15 amino acids. Germline CDR1 reads LGHNA; CDR2 reads YNFKEQ. The CDR3 region is CASSRREYGNTEAFF. The CDR3 DNA follows: TGTGCCAGCAGCCGAAGAGAGTACGGGAACACTGAAGCTTTCTTT.

The chain carries TRBV28 and TRBJ1-1; 9 bases map to TRBD1. The germline V gene has CDR1 MDHEN and CDR2 SYDVKM. V shed 6 bases and J 6 bases; nucleotides not matched to a gene: 8. The CDR3 is made up of 14 amino acids. The CDR3 sequence: CASRGARQGAEAFF. For the CDR3, the DNA is TGTGCCAGCAGAGGGGCCCGACAGGGGGCTGAAGCTTTCTTT. Looking up the rest from reference TRBV28 and TRBJ1-1 gives the full variable domain: DVKVTQSSRYLVKRTGEKVFLECVQDMDHENMFWYRQDPGLGLRLIYFSYDVKMKEKGDIPEGYSVSREKKERFSLILESASTNQTSMYLCASRGARQGAEAFFGQGTRLTVV.

J is TRBJ1-2 and V is TRBV19; D call uncertain. The CDR3 is 12 amino acids. The germline V and J ends were trimmed by 7 bases and 2 bases, with 8 bases remaining between them. Germline CDR1 is LNHDA and CDR2 is SQIVND (reference sequence). DNA of the CDR3: TGTGCCAGTAAAGGGTCGAACTATGGCTACACCTTC. Translated: CASKGSNYGYTF.

The chain couples TRBV5-1 to TRBJ2-7; D may be TRBD1 (6 bases). This CDR3 has 15 amino acids. CDR1 is SGHRS, CDR2 YFSETQ, per germline. The germline V and J ends were trimmed by 4 bases and 0 bases, with 14 bases remaining between them. CDR3 sequence reads: CASSPGQSFSYEQYF. CDR3 bases: TGCGCCAGCAGCCCCGGACAGTCATTCTCCTACGAGCAGTACTTC.

The V and J genes are TRBV7-6 and TRBJ1-2, with D possibly being TRBD1 (5 bases). V lost 5 bases and J 0 bases, leaving 19 bases between the germline ends. The CDR3 contains 17 residues. Germline-derived CDR1 and CDR2 are SGHVS and FNYEAQ. This CDR3 is CASSQTVSGDTNYGYTF. The CDR3 coding sequence is TGTGCCAGCAGCCAAACAGTTTCGGGGGATACTAACTATGGCTACACCTTC.

Worth noting for this clone: At the DNA level, this CDR3 is encoded by other sequences in the same sample as well. The J gene is TRBJ1-2, the V gene TRBV28; D not certain. V dropped 3 bases and J dropped 2 bases, with 7 bases sitting between them. Per the germline V gene, CDR1 is MDHEN and CDR2 is SYDVKM. The CDR3 length is 13 residues. DNA of the CDR3: TGTGCCAGCAGTTTGGACGGAAACTATGGCTACACCTTC. This codes for CASSLDGNYGYTF.

The V gene is TRBV18, the J gene TRBJ2-5, with 10 bases matching TRBD1. J lost 5 bases, V lost 3 bases, and 6 bases had no gene match. Germline V gives CDR1 KGHSH, CDR2 LQKENI. This CDR3 has 15 residues. The CDR3 protein is CASSPQTGGPETQYF. The CDR3 coding sequence is TGTGCCAGCTCACCCCAGACAGGGGGCCCCGAGACCCAGTACTTC.

This chain uses TRBV5-6 with TRBJ1-5; D is unclear. Trimming left V 4 bases short and J 3 bases short, with 11 bases between. From germline, CDR1 is SGHDT and CDR2 YYEEEE. This CDR3 is 14 amino acids long. As DNA, the CDR3 is TGTGCCAGCAGCGACGCTAGATCCAATCAGCCCCAGCATTTT. Translated: CASSDARSNQPQHF.